The rows below give T cell receptor beta chains drawn from one sample of a study of metastatic and nonmetastatic thyroid tumors. Using MiXCR, TCRdb re-called clones from the PCR reads. The table has tens of thousands of clones, around 17% seen once. The sequenced sample was tumor tissue. Receptors originate from a female donor with papillary thyroid cancer or a benign thyroid nodule (not recorded which). Some clones in this sample may be carry-over from other donors' samples. Each CDR3 is given with its conserved first and last residue. Each record gives: J gene, clone size, V gene, D gene, CDR3 DNA, CDR3 protein. D genes are given only for firm matches. Not every row has a clone size; where given, it reads once, few, many or a size class.

>TRBJ1-1|many|TRBV11-1|TRBD1
TGTGCCAGCAGCTTTCCGGGACAGGCCCAATTAAACACTGAAGCTTTCTTT
CASSFPGQAQLNTEAFF
>TRBJ2-7|many|TRBV25-1|NA
TGTGCCAGCAGTCCCCAGGGGAAGTCCTACGAGCAGTACTTC
CASSPQGKSYEQYF
>TRBJ2-7|NA|TRBV18|TRBD1
TGTGCCAGCTCACCAGTAGGACAGGGTTACGAGCAGTATTTC
CASSPVGQGYEQYF
>TRBJ1-5|NA|TRBV7-3|NA
TGTGCCAGCAGCTTAAAGCCGGGACGTGGCACTCAGCCCCAGCATTTT
CASSLKPGRGTQPQHF
>TRBJ2-2|many|TRBV5-5|NA
TGTGCCAGCAGCCCTGGGACGCACACCGGGGAGCTGTTTTTT
CASSPGTHTGELFF
>TRBJ2-3|many|TRBV29-1|NA
TGCAGCGTTGACCCCGCCGGGACAAGTCCGTATTTT
CSVDPAGTSPYF
>TRBJ2-1|NA|TRBV19|TRBD1
TGTGCCAGTAGTTTTAGCCAGGACAGGGGCAATGAGCAGTTCTTC
CASSFSQDRGNEQFF
>TRBJ1-2|many|TRBV20-1|NA
TGCAGTGTATCGGCAGGGTTGGCGTATGGCTACACCTTC
CSVSAGLAYGYTF
>TRBJ2-5|many|TRBV20-1|NA
TGCAGCGGCCTTATGGGGGGGCGAGAGACCCAGTACTTC
CSGLMGGRETQYF
>TRBJ2-3|many|TRBV30|TRBD1
TGTGCCTGGGTCCGGGACAGGGACACAGATACGCAGTATTTT
CAWVRDRDTDTQYF
>TRBJ1-6|many|TRBV6-1|TRBD1
TGTGCCAGCATCCCCGAACAGGGGTATAATTCACCCCTCCACTTT
CASIPEQGYNSPLHF
>TRBJ1-4|many|TRBV3-1|NA
TGTGCCAGCGTGGGAATGGGTGAAAAACTGTTTTTT
CASVGMGEKLFF
>TRBJ2-3|few|TRBV12-3/TRBV12-4|NA
TGTGCCAGCGGACTGGCGGAGAACACAGATACGCAGTATTTT
CASGLAENTDTQYF
>TRBJ2-7|NA|TRBV20-1|TRBD2
TGCAGTGCTAGACTTCGGGAGGACAATGCGGGAACCTACGAGCAGTACTTC
CSARLREDNAGTYEQYF
>TRBJ2-3|many|TRBV12-5|NA
TGTGCTAGTGGTCAGCAGGGTGGCACAGATACGCAGTATTTT
CASGQQGGTDTQYF
>TRBJ1-6|many|TRBV4-2|NA
TGTGCCAGCAGCCACCATCCCCGGGACGGCAGCTCCTATAATTCACCCCTCCACTTT
CASSHHPRDGSSYNSPLHF
>TRBJ2-1|NA|TRBV7-1|TRBD2
TGTGCCAGCAGCTCCCCGCGAGCTATCGGGAGGAATTACTACGATGAGCAGTTCTTC
CASSSPRAIGRNYYDEQFF
>TRBJ2-7|NA|TRBV20-1|NA
TGCAGTGCTAGAGGGGTGAACTTTCGCGAGCAGTACTTT
CSARGVNFREQYF
>TRBJ1-1|many|TRBV7-3|NA
TGTGCCAGCAGCTTAAGCCCAGGGAACACTGAAGCTTTCTTT
CASSLSPGNTEAFF
>TRBJ2-2|many|TRBV7-3|NA
TGTGCCAGCAGCCCCGAGACCGGGGAGCTGTTTTTT
CASSPETGELFF